Presented here are 5 T cell receptor beta chains from one specimen sequenced in a study of blood T cell repertoires in COVID-19. The table came from immunoSEQ multiplex PCR; TCRdb's copy has only in-frame clones and leaves some out. The sample has about 140,000 clones, about 80% seen once. The sample consisted of peripheral blood. The receptors shown here come from a woman aged 55-75 years with acute or convalescent COVID-19.

The chain combines TRBV6-5 with TRBJ1-2; TRBD1 matches at 9 bases. This CDR3 region has 15 residues. The V gene's germline CDR1 is MNHEY and CDR2 SVGAGI. V shed 6 bases, J shed 0 bases, and the junction held 5 bases outside the gene matches. In nucleotides, the CDR3 is TGTGCCAGCAGATCGGACAGGGGCACTAACTATGGCTACACCTTC. This encodes CASRSDRGTNYGYTF.

The chain employs TRBV18 and TRBJ2-7, with unresolved D. The CDR3 covers 13 residues. Germline values: CDR1 KGHSH, CDR2 LQKENI. The V end was cut by 0 bases, the J end by 8 bases, with 11 bases between. The CDR3 nucleotides read TGTGCCAGCTCACCACCGATCGTTAGCAAGCAGTACTTC. Residues: CASSPPIVSKQYF.

The genes are TRBV12-5 and TRBJ2-6; 7 bases match TRBD1. V lost 2 bases and J lost 0; bases outside the gene matches: 10. This CDR3 contains 19 residues. Germline V gives CDR1 LGHNT, CDR2 FRNRAP. CDR3 loop: CASGLPFDRASSGANVLTF. Here the CDR3 DNA reads TGTGCTAGTGGTTTGCCCTTCGACAGGGCGAGCTCTGGGGCCAACGTCCTGACTTTC.

The rearrangement links TRBV6-5 to TRBJ1-2; D possibly corresponds to TRBD1 (5 bases). Germline loops: CDR1 MNHEY, CDR2 SVGAGI. This CDR3 has 14 amino acids. V lost 7 bases to trimming and J lost 0 bases, with 12 bases between them. The CDR3 spells CASKGSIANYGYTF. In DNA, the CDR3 is TGTGCCAGCAAGGGGTCGATAGCTAACTATGGCTACACCTTC.

The gene calls are TRBV7-9 and TRBJ2-7; TRBD1 agrees at 8 bases. This CDR3 has 14 amino acids. After removal of 4 bases from V and 2 bases from J, the junction contained 4 bases not matched to a gene. Germline CDR1 SEHNR, CDR2 FQNEAQ (reference sequence). This chain's CDR3 is CASSSQGGPYEQYF. Written as DNA, the CDR3 is TGTGCCAGCAGCTCACAGGGGGGACCCTACGAGCAGTACTTC. Drawing the rest from reference TRBV7-9 and TRBJ2-7, the complete variable domain is DTGVSQNPRHKITKRGQNVTFRCDPISEHNRLYWYRQTLGQGPEFLTYFQNEAQLEKSRLLSDRFSAERPKGSFSTLEIQRTEQGDSAMYLCASSSQGGPYEQYFGPGTRLTVT.